The 10 T cell receptor beta chains given below trace back to one sample, sequenced in a study of cytomegalovirus exposure and HLA in healthy donors. With 60 Vbeta and 13 Jbeta primers, the PCR was carried out. Assay: immunoSEQ multiplex PCR; the TCRdb copy retains only in-frame clones and omits some. Recorded for this sample: around 63,000 clones. The sample taken for sequencing was PBMCs. These receptors originate from a woman in her 30s in good health and CMV-seronegative.

The chain recombines TRBV18 with TRBJ2-7; 10 bases match TRBD1. CDR1 KGHSH and CDR2 LQKENI come from the germline V gene. CDR3 length: 14 amino acids. V was pared by 6 bases and J by 0 bases, with 2 bases of the junction left unmatched. The CDR3 DNA follows: TGTGCCAGCTCCCGGGACAGGGGCTCCTACGAGCAGTACTTC. It codes for CASSRDRGSYEQYF.

The chain combines TRBV5-1 with TRBJ2-7; 12 nucleotides line up with TRBD1. Trimming at V came to 2 bases and at J to 6 bases, leaving 3 bases not matched to a gene. From germline, CDR1 is SGHRS and CDR2 YFSETQ. The CDR3 has 14 residues. For the CDR3, the DNA is TGCGCCAGCAGCTTTGGGACAGGGGGCGGCGAGCAGTACTTC. Protein product: CASSFGTGGGEQYF.

The CDR3 sequence: CASLGGYPYEQYF. CDR3 bases: TGTGCCAGCCTCGGGGGGTACCCCTACGAGCAGTACTTC. The V gene is TRBV28, the J gene TRBJ2-7, with TRBD2 identical over 7 bases. The ends lost 8 bases at V and 2 bases at J; junction bases unmatched: 6. The CDR3 is 13 residues long. Germline V CDR1 and CDR2: MDHEN, SYDVKM.

This chain uses TRBV7-9 with TRBJ1-6, with D unclear. Trimming removed 3 bases from V and 0 bases from J, with 9 bases in between. The CDR3 is made up of 16 amino acids. From germline, CDR1 is SEHNR and CDR2 FQNEAQ (reference sequence). CDR3 DNA sequence: TGTGCCAGCAGCTTTTCATCGGGCTCCTATAATTCACCCCTCCACTTT. Translation: CASSFSSGSYNSPLHF.

CDR3: CSASTQVEAFF. The CDR3 DNA follows: TGCAGTGCTTCGACACAGGTTGAAGCTTTCTTT. The rearrangement joins TRBV20-1 to TRBJ1-1; perhaps TRBD1 as D (5 bases). CDR1 is DFQATT and CDR2 is SNEGSKA in the germline V gene (reference sequence). The length of the CDR3 is 11 residues. Trimming shortened V by 5 bases and J by 7 bases, and 11 bases separated the two germline ends.

V is TRBV25-1 and J is TRBJ1-4; TRBD1 matches at 8 bases. Trimming cost V 5 bases and J 5 bases; bases outside gene matches: 1. The CDR3 sequence is 13 residues long. Germline V lookup: CDR1 MGHDK, CDR2 SYGVNS. The CDR3 bases are TGTGCCAGCAGTTGGACAGGGAATGAAAAACTGTTTTTT. It yields the protein CASSWTGNEKLFF.

The chain couples TRBV4-1 to TRBJ2-3; possibly TRBD2 for D (6 bases). The CDR3 has 16 residues. Per germline, CDR1 MGHRA and CDR2 YSYEKL. Deletions cut 0 bases from V and 1 base from J, with 11 bases between. DNA for the CDR3: TGCGCCAGCAGCCAAGATCGGACGGGAGGCACAGATACGCAGTATTTT. This gives the protein CASSQDRTGGTDTQYF.

The J gene is TRBJ2-1, the V gene TRBV6-5; D ambiguous. V shed 5 bases and J shed 0 bases, with 11 bases lying between them. This CDR3 contains 15 residues. CDR1 MNHEY and CDR2 SVGAGI come from the germline V gene. CDR3 in DNA: TGTGCCAGCAGTGGTCGGGTCCACTCCTACAATGAGCAGTTCTTC. It specifies CASSGRVHSYNEQFF.

A note on this clone: Germline is not matched at one junction end, which may reflect a read error. V is TRBV15 and J is TRBJ2-1; D is perhaps TRBD2 (5 bases). The CDR3 covers 15 residues. The germline V gene encodes CDR1 LNHNV and CDR2 YYDKDF (reference sequence). Here the CDR3 reads CATSREGSSDNEQFF. The CDR3 DNA reads as TGTGCCACCAGCAGAGAGGGGAGCTCCGACAATGAGCAGTTCTTC. Looking up the rest from reference TRBV15 and TRBJ2-1 gives the full variable domain: DAMVIQNPRYQVTQFGKPVTLSCSQTLNHNVMYWYQQKSSQAPKLLFHYYDKDFNNEADTPDNFQSRRPNTSFCFLDIRSPGLGDTAMYLCATSREGSSDNEQFFGPGTRLTVL.

The chain is built from TRBV7-2 and TRBJ2-5; 7 nucleotides match TRBD2. V lost 3 bases and J lost 5; bases outside the gene matches: 12. Germline CDR1 is SGHTA and CDR2 is FQGNSA. This CDR3 is 16 amino acids long. This chain's CDR3 is CASSFVRAGVGETQYF. The CDR3 nucleotides are TGTGCCAGCAGCTTCGTCCGTGCGGGAGTAGGGGAGACCCAGTACTTC.